Reported below is one TCR beta chain. The target antigen is unknown. Genomic DNA belonging to each subset was distributed in equal measure over several immunoSEQ plates. TCRdb keeps only in-frame clones here, not all; method: immunoSEQ multiplex PCR. The sample holds about 820,000 clones, about 91% seen once. Germline CDR1 reads SGHVS; CDR2 reads FNYEAQ. The CDR3 runs 15 residues. With 5 bases removed from V and 8 bases from J, the gap between germline ends came to 19 bases. This entry belongs to a study of shared clonotypes between healthy human individuals. Study observations and caveats: Sharing across four donors was highest in naive CD4 (approximately 5%) and lowest in memory CD8 (approximately 0.4%). Memory subsets had estimated richness that was generally smaller than that of naive subsets.

Positively selected for CCR7, the CD45RO-negative cells used as naive CD8 cells excluded terminally differentiated effector memory CD45RA+ cells. Input material: naive CD8+ T cells sorted from blood. The chain links TRBV7-6 to TRBJ2-4; tentatively, D is TRBD2 (6 bases). The receptor was isolated from a man aged 25-40 years in good health. The CDR3 DNA reads TGTGCCAGCAGCGTCGGGGCTGACGGCGGGGACATTCAGTACTTC. The encoded protein is CASSVGADGGDIQYF.